Each of the 27 T cell receptor beta chains below was sequenced from the same sample in a study of blood T cell repertoires in COVID-19. The data were produced by immunoSEQ multiplex PCR, yet TCRdb's version contains in-frame clones alone and is incomplete. Among some 72,000 clones, more than 75% were seen once, and the ten largest hold 4.5% to 6%. Material for sequencing was peripheral blood. All receptors come from a man over 45 with active or convalescent COVID-19.

The CDR3 region is CASTYHRGTFF. CDR3 in DNA: TGTGCCAGTACCTACCACAGGGGAACTTTCTTT. The chain recombines TRBV19 with TRBJ1-1; 7 positions match TRBD1. The CDR3 is 11 amino acids. The trim removed 7 bases at V and 12 bases at J, leaving 8 bases unmatched. Germline V gene data show CDR1 as LNHDA and CDR2 as SQIVND (reference sequence).

As to this clone: Other DNA sequences of this sample code for an identical CDR3. The V call is TRBV18, the J call TRBJ2-5; tentatively, D is TRBD2 (5 bases). Trimming left V 3 bases short and J 1 base short, with 6 bases between. The CDR3 totals 13 residues. The germline CDR1 and CDR2 sequences are KGHSH and LQKENI. CDR3: CASSPGLQETQYF. In DNA form, the CDR3 reads TGTGCCAGCTCACCCGGACTCCAAGAGACCCAGTACTTC. Combining the CDR3 with reference TRBV18 and TRBJ2-5 gives the whole variable domain NAGVMQNPRHLVRRRGQEARLRCSPMKGHSHVYWYRQLPEEGLKFMVYLQKENIIDESGMPKERFSAEFPKEGPSILRIQQVVRGDSAAYFCASSPGLQETQYFGPGTRLLVL.

Here the CDR3 reads CAINPDRDSTDTQYF. The DNA for the CDR3 is TGTGCCATCAATCCGGACAGGGATAGCACAGATACGCAGTATTTT. V gene TRBV10-3 combines with J gene TRBJ2-3; TRBD1 matches at 8 bases. The trim removed 7 bases at V and 0 bases at J, leaving 6 bases unmatched. Germline CDR1 is ENHRY and CDR2 is SYGVKD. The CDR3 has 15 amino acids.

This clone appeared once. This rearrangement joins TRBV2 to TRBJ2-2, with 10 bases that match TRBD1. The CDR3 totals 15 residues. Germline trimming cut 8 bases from V and 3 bases from J; bases unmatched to any gene: 6. CDR1 is SNHLY and CDR2 is FYNNEI in the germline V gene. The CDR3 loop is CASDRQGAHTGELFF. The DNA of the CDR3 is TGTGCCAGCGATCGACAGGGGGCGCACACCGGGGAGCTGTTTTTT. Combining the CDR3 with reference TRBV2 and TRBJ2-2 gives the whole variable domain EPEVTQTPSHQVTQMGQEVILRCVPISNHLYFYWYRQILGQKVEFLVSFYNNEISEKSEIFDDQFSVERPDGSNFTLKIRSTKLEDSAMYFCASDRQGAHTGELFFGEGSRLTVL.

J is TRBJ2-1 and V is TRBV2, with TRBD2 matching over 11 bases. The germline CDR1 and CDR2 sequences are SNHLY and FYNNEI. The V and J ends lost 8 bases and 7 bases, in that order; junction bases with no gene match: 4. The CDR3 spans 13 residues. CDR3 protein: CASLSGGANEQFF. In nucleotides, the CDR3 is TGTGCCAGCCTTAGCGGGGGGGCGAATGAGCAGTTCTTC.

V usage is TRBV7-9 and J usage is TRBJ1-4; D might be TRBD1 (6 bases). CDR1 is SEHNR and CDR2 is FQNEAQ in the germline V gene (reference sequence). Trimming cost V 0 bases and J 3 bases, with 11 bases left between them. The CDR3 length is 16 residues. CDR3: CASSLAAAGANEKLFF. CDR3 DNA: TGTGCCAGCAGCTTAGCGGCGGCAGGGGCTAATGAAAAACTGTTTTTT.

This clone was detected once. The gene calls are TRBV4-1 and TRBJ2-6, with 12 bases lining up with TRBD1. J was trimmed by 1 base and V by 2 bases; bases with no gene match: 3. CDR3 length: 18 amino acids. CDR1 MGHRA and CDR2 YSYEKL come from the germline V gene. CDR3 region: CASSQPGQGASGANVLTF. For the CDR3, the DNA is TGCGCCAGCAGCCAACCGGGACAGGGGGCTTCTGGGGCCAACGTCCTGACTTTC.

The table lists this clone with a count of one. The chain recombines TRBV19 with TRBJ2-1, with a possible D match to TRBD2 (5 bases). V lost 6 bases to trimming and J lost 5 bases, with 14 bases between them. The germline CDR1 and CDR2 sequences are LNHDA and SQIVND (reference sequence). The CDR3 is made up of 14 amino acids. The DNA of the CDR3 is TGTGCCAGTAGGAGGGCCGGGCGGAACAATGAGCAGTTCTTC. Protein product: CASRRAGRNNEQFF.

V is TRBV10-3 and J is TRBJ2-7; 8 nucleotides match TRBD2. Unmatched junction bases numbered 14, after V lost 10 bases and J lost 0 bases. The germline gives CDR1 ENHRY, CDR2 SYGVKD. The CDR3 has 16 amino acids. The CDR3 loop is CATSRSGGGSSYEQYV. The CDR3, as DNA: TGTGCCACCTCTAGGTCGGGGGGGGGCTCCTCCTACGAGCAGTACGTC.

The chain has TRBV6-1 and TRBJ2-1; 9 positions match TRBD1. Germline lookup yields CDR1 MNHNS and CDR2 SASEGT. CDR3 size: 17 residues. Germline trimming cut 3 bases from V and 7 bases from J; bases unmatched to any gene: 13. Here the CDR3 reads CASSDGAGTGRLNEQFF. The CDR3 coding sequence is TGTGCCAGCAGTGATGGAGCCGGGACAGGGAGGTTGAATGAGCAGTTCTTC.

The chain joins TRBV19 to TRBJ1-1, with 9 bases identical to TRBD1. The CDR3 runs to 14 residues. V shed 10 bases and J 2 bases; nucleotides not matched to a gene: 8. CDR1 LNHDA and CDR2 SQIVND come from the germline V gene (reference sequence). In DNA form, the CDR3 reads TGTGCCACCAGGGGGGACAGGGTCAACACTGAAGCTTTCTTT. This gives the protein CATRGDRVNTEAFF.

The chain recombines TRBV10-1 with TRBJ2-5; 9 nucleotides match TRBD1. Germline V gene lookup returns CDR1 WNHNN and CDR2 SYGVQD (reference sequence). Trimming removed 6 bases from V and 0 bases from J; junction bases left unmatched: 5. CDR3 length: 15 amino acids. The CDR3 reads CASSRDRVNQETQYF. The CDR3 DNA reads TGCGCCAGCAGCCGGGACAGGGTTAACCAAGAGACCCAGTACTTC.

CDR3 sequence (DNA): TGTGCCAGCAGTTGGGGCGAAGGTGAGCAGTTCTTC. Translated, it gives CASSWGEGEQFF. The gene calls are TRBV12-3 or TRBV12-4 and TRBJ2-1; weak D call: TRBD1 (5 bases). Deletions cut 4 bases from V and 9 bases from J, with 10 bases between. The CDR3 covers 12 residues.

The chain links TRBV18 to TRBJ2-1; D may be TRBD2 (7 bases). CDR3 size: 14 residues. V lost 3 bases to trimming and J lost 5 bases, with 11 bases between them. Germline V CDR1 and CDR2: KGHSH, LQKENI. The chain's CDR3 is CASSPGGGHNEQFF. Here the CDR3 DNA reads TGTGCCAGCTCACCGGGCGGGGGCCACAATGAGCAGTTCTTC.

This clone occurred once. This chain joins TRBV6-1 and TRBJ1-5; 9 nucleotides line up with TRBD1. The CDR3 is 16 amino acids. The germline CDR1 and CDR2 sequences are MNHNS and SASEGT. V lost 4 bases and J lost 4; bases outside the gene matches: 8. As DNA, the CDR3 is TGTGCCAGCAGTGGCCCGGGACAGGGTATAAATCAGCCCCAGCATTTT. It is translated as CASSGPGQGINQPQHF.

The J gene is TRBJ2-5, the V gene TRBV6-2 or TRBV6-3, with no clear D. V lost 7 bases and J 4 bases, leaving 13 bases between the germline ends. CDR1 is MNHEY and CDR2 is SVGEGT in the germline V gene. The CDR3 consists of 13 residues. In nucleotides, the CDR3 is TGTGCCAGCACCCCACATAATGCAGAGACCCAGTACTTC. Amino acid sequence: CASTPHNAETQYF.

This sequence joins TRBV19 and TRBJ1-2; 7 bases are a match to TRBD1. This CDR3 contains 15 residues. Trimming cost V 6 bases and J 2 bases; bases outside gene matches: 9. Germline V gene lookup returns CDR1 LNHDA and CDR2 SQIVND (reference sequence). The CDR3 loop is CASRGTGTANYGYTF. CDR3 DNA: TGTGCCAGTAGGGGAACTGGGACAGCCAACTATGGCTACACCTTC.

The chain links TRBV29-1 to TRBJ1-2; TRBD1 matches at 9 bases. The ends lost 5 bases at V and 5 bases at J; junction bases unmatched: 9. The CDR3 extends over 14 amino acids. Germline V CDR1 and CDR2: SQVTM, ANQGSEA. This CDR3 reads CSVLIGTGMYGYTF. CDR3 bases: TGCAGCGTTCTGATAGGGACAGGGATGTATGGCTACACCTTC.

The chain has TRBV15 and TRBJ2-1, with 8 positions matching TRBD1. Trimming cost V 1 base and J 2 bases; bases outside gene matches: 4. This CDR3 is 16 amino acids long. Germline CDR1 reads LNHNV; CDR2 reads YYDKDF (reference sequence). The CDR3 region has the DNA TGTGCCACCAGCAGAGTCACAGGGGGTCCCTACAATGAGCAGTTCTTC. Its translation is CATSRVTGGPYNEQFF.

This rearrangement joins TRBV6-5 to TRBJ2-5; 8 bases align to TRBD1. Germline CDR1 is MNHEY and CDR2 is SVGAGI. This CDR3 region has 12 residues. V was clipped by 6 bases and J by 4 bases; unmatched bases: 1. The CDR3 is CASSGQGETQYF. DNA of the CDR3: TGTGCCAGCAGCGGACAGGGAGAGACCCAGTACTTC.

The V call is TRBV9, the J call TRBJ2-2; D remains unclear. V lost 4 bases, J lost 6 bases, and 16 bases lay in between. CDR3 length equals 15 residues. Per the germline V gene, CDR1 is SGDLS and CDR2 is YYNGEE. The CDR3 loop is CASSPSHQSSGELFF. CDR3 nucleotides: TGTGCCAGCAGCCCATCACACCAATCCTCCGGGGAGCTGTTTTTT.

This clone appeared once. J is TRBJ2-3 and V is TRBV10-1; TRBD2 agrees at 8 bases. J lost 0 bases, V lost 6 bases, and 8 bases had no gene match. CDR1 WNHNN and CDR2 SYGVQD come from the germline V gene (reference sequence). The CDR3 spans 16 residues. CDR3 region: CASSYGLAPSTDTQYF. The CDR3 nucleotides read TGCGCCAGCAGCTACGGACTAGCTCCTAGCACAGATACGCAGTATTTT.

This clone was detected a few times. V usage is TRBV12-3 or TRBV12-4 and J usage is TRBJ1-5; the match to TRBD1 covers 7 bases. This CDR3 has 13 residues. Trimming took 6 bases from V and 1 from J; bases not matched to a gene: 0. This CDR3 reads CASRTGSNQPQHF. CDR3 coding DNA: TGTGCCAGCAGGACAGGGAGCAATCAGCCCCAGCATTTT.

The V call is TRBV19, the J call TRBJ1-2; 7 bases fit TRBD1. The CDR3 loop spans 14 amino acids. Germline V gene lookup returns CDR1 LNHDA and CDR2 SQIVND (reference sequence). V was pared by 0 bases and J by 8 bases, with 6 bases of the junction left unmatched. The CDR3: CASSIETGRGGYTF. The DNA of the CDR3 is TGTGCCAGTAGTATAGAGACAGGGAGAGGCGGCTACACCTTC.

This clone is a singleton in its sample. The V call is TRBV11-3, the J call TRBJ2-3; no definite D call. Looked up from germline, CDR1 is SGHNT and CDR2 is YENEEA. The CDR3 length is 14 residues. V gave up 1 base and J gave up 4 bases, with 9 bases separating them. This CDR3 reads CASSLVASADTQYF. The CDR3 bases are TGTGCCAGCAGCTTAGTGGCCTCCGCAGATACGCAGTATTTT.

The chain links TRBV19 to TRBJ1-2, with TRBD1 matching over 7 bases. V lost 2 bases to trimming and J lost 4 bases; unmatched junction nucleotides: 7. Germline V lookup: CDR1 LNHDA, CDR2 SQIVND (reference sequence). This CDR3 has 15 amino acids. CDR3 residues: CASSISPTGIYGYTF. CDR3 bases: TGTGCCAGTAGTATATCCCCGACAGGGATCTATGGCTACACCTTC. Supplemented by reference TRBV19 and TRBJ1-2, the full variable domain reads DGGITQSPKYLFRKEGQNVTLSCEQNLNHDAMYWYRQDPGQGLRLIYYSQIVNDFQKGDIAEGYSVSREKKESFPLTVTSAQKNPTAFYLCASSISPTGIYGYTFGSGTRLTVV.

The chain is built from TRBV27 and TRBJ2-5; the match to TRBD1 covers 8 bases. Trimming at V came to 5 bases and at J to 5 bases, leaving 7 bases not matched to a gene. CDR3 length equals 14 residues. Germline CDR1 MNHEY, CDR2 SMNVEV (reference sequence). The CDR3 region has the DNA TGTGCCAGCAGTCCCCGGACAGGGATGGAGACCCAGTACTTC. This translates into CASSPRTGMETQYF.